This T cell receptor (beta chain) is from a study of blood T cell repertoires in COVID-19. Study background: The origin of the acute and convalescent COVID-19 samples was the United States, Italy and Spain. PBMCs, B-cell-depleted T cells, or T cells provided the cDNA or gDNA that made up the material.

Germline values: CDR1 SQVTM, CDR2 ANQGSEA. J lost 2 bases, V lost 6 bases, and 2 bases had no gene match. This CDR3 has 13 residues. Points on this clone: Other DNA variants within this sample encode the same CDR3.

Authors' data handling: Estimates of nucleated cell counts were drawn from the amplification of reference gene primers. Some clones are missing from TCRdb's copy, which holds only in-frame ones; the method was immunoSEQ multiplex PCR. The D gene and trimming were derived from the DNA, and the V and J assignments and clone size from that table. Seen here are about 260,000 clones, about 82% observed once, and the top ten hold approximately 2.1%. Categorization into cohorts depended on clinical history that participants reported. V usage is TRBV29-1 and J usage is TRBJ1-1; 11 bases map to TRBD1. This sequence was found in a woman aged 50 to 60 who had recovered from COVID-19. Sequencing input: PBMCs or T cells enriched from blood (not recorded which). CDR3 sequence: CSVRTGGNTEAFF. CDR3 coding DNA: TGCAGCGTAAGGACAGGGGGCAACACTGAAGCTTTCTTT.